The 11 T cell receptor beta chains below all came from one sample that was sequenced in a study of T cells in Graves' hyperthyroidism and ophthalmopathy. The CDR3 regions of TCR beta were amplified from RNA transcripts. In the first-round RT-PCR of the TCR CDR3, the HTBI primer set was used. TCRdb passed the multiplex PCR reads through MiXCR, listing each CDR3 protein once. The table shows 500,000 to 650,000 distinct CDR3 sequences, with around 20% occurring only once. Sequencing used blood. The receptor source for this set is a man between 35 and 55 years old with Graves' ophthalmopathy.

This clonotype was observed many times. DNA of the CDR3: TGTGCTAGTGGTTTGGGACAGAAAACCTACGAGCAGTACTTC. It codes for CASGLGQKTYEQYF. The chain has TRBV12-5 and TRBJ2-7; maybe TRBD1 (5 bases). Trimming cost V 1 base and J 2 bases, with 9 bases left between them. The CDR3 runs 14 residues. Germline V lookup: CDR1 LGHNT, CDR2 FRNRAP.

This rearrangement joins TRBV27 to TRBJ1-2, with D possibly matching TRBD1 (6 bases). The CDR3 totals 14 residues. Between the trimmed V and J ends, which lost 5 bases and 3 bases, there was a span of 13 bases. Germline V gene sequence: CDR1 MNHEY, CDR2 SMNVEV (reference sequence). The CDR3 nucleotides read TGTGCCAGCAGTCCATACAGGGACGACTATGGCTACACCTTC. Translating it yields CASSPYRDDYGYTF.

The chain links TRBV6-1 to TRBJ2-5, with 10 bases identical to TRBD2. The CDR3 runs 17 residues. Germline V gene sequence: CDR1 MNHNS, CDR2 SASEGT. V trimming: 8 bases; J trimming: 2 bases; junction bases outside the gene matches: 14. The CDR3 is CASGRISGGWEQETQYF. For the CDR3, the DNA is TGTGCCAGCGGTCGGATTAGCGGGGGGTGGGAACAAGAGACCCAGTACTTC.

This clonotype has at least ten counts. This chain uses TRBV5-6 with TRBJ1-1; D may be TRBD1 (5 bases). Germline V CDR1 and CDR2: SGHDT, YYEEEE. The V gene lost 4 bases and the J gene lost 0 bases, with 19 bases spanning the gap. The CDR3 is 17 residues long. The CDR3 protein is CASSPGLLGNMNTEAFF. CDR3 sequence (DNA): TGTGCCAGCAGCCCAGGGTTATTGGGCAACATGAACACTGAAGCTTTCTTT.

This chain's CDR3 is CASSLRRDRESDLAKNIQYF. DNA for the CDR3: TGTGCCAGCAGTCTACGCCGGGACAGGGAATCCGATTTAGCCAAAAACATTCAGTACTTC. The chain couples TRBV27 to TRBJ2-4, with 9 bases fitting TRBD1. The CDR3 spans 20 residues. Germline CDR1 and CDR2: MNHEY and SMNVEV (reference sequence). With V trimmed by 5 bases and J by 0 bases, 17 bases remained unmatched.

This clonotype has a handful of counts. The rearrangement links TRBV28 to TRBJ1-5; TRBD1 agrees at 7 bases. The junction had 5 bases not matched to a gene; V was cut back by 3 bases and J by 3 bases. The V gene's germline CDR1 is MDHEN and CDR2 SYDVKM. The CDR3 covers 15 residues. The CDR3 nucleotides read TGTGCCAGCAGTTTTCTGGACAGGCTCAATCAGCCCCAGCATTTT. This gives the protein CASSFLDRLNQPQHF.

This clonotype was seen many times. The chain carries TRBV2 and TRBJ1-1, with D possibly matching TRBD1 (5 bases). Germline CDR1 reads SNHLY; CDR2 reads FYNNEI. The V gene lost 1 base and the J gene lost 0 bases, with 12 bases spanning the gap. This CDR3 has 16 residues. This CDR3 reads CASSEEIIGVNTEAFF. The DNA of the CDR3 is TGTGCCAGCAGTGAAGAGATTATAGGGGTGAACACTGAAGCTTTCTTT.

This clonotype turned up a few times. This rearrangement joins TRBV7-8 to TRBJ2-7; 13 bases align to TRBD2. The CDR3 contains 21 residues. Germline CDR1 SGHVS, CDR2 FQNEAQ. Losses at the gene ends were 2 bases for V and 5 bases for J; bases not matched to a gene: 21. The CDR3 spells CASSLRSIRVRLAGGVDEQYF. DNA for the CDR3: TGTGCCAGCAGCTTAAGGTCTATCAGAGTTAGACTAGCGGGAGGAGTGGACGAGCAGTACTTC.

A few counts support this clonotype. In DNA, the CDR3 is TGTGCCAGCAGCGCGGGACAGGGGTCTGAAGCTTTCTTT. Translated: CASSAGQGSEAFF. This chain connects TRBV7-6 to TRBJ1-1; 10 bases are shared with TRBD1. The CDR3 loop spans 13 amino acids. After removal of 5 bases from V and 6 bases from J, the junction contained 3 bases not matched to a gene. The germline V gene encodes CDR1 SGHVS and CDR2 FNYEAQ. Looking up the rest from reference TRBV7-6 and TRBJ1-1 gives the full variable domain: GAGVSQSPRYKVTKRGQDVALRCDPISGHVSLYWYRQALGQGPEFLTYFNYEAQQDKSGLPNDRFSAERPEGSISTLTIQRTEQRDSAMYRCASSAGQGSEAFFGQGTRLTVV.

The rearrangement links TRBV7-9 to TRBJ2-7; TRBD1 aligns across 9 bases. Per germline, CDR1 SEHNR and CDR2 FQNEAQ (reference sequence). The CDR3 spans 15 residues. The V and J ends lost 4 bases and 3 bases, in that order; junction bases with no gene match: 7. The CDR3 DNA is TGTGCCAGCAGCTCATCGGACAGGGGAGACTACGAGCAGTACTTC. This gives the protein CASSSSDRGDYEQYF. Combining the CDR3 with reference TRBV7-9 and TRBJ2-7 gives the whole variable domain DTGVSQNPRHKITKRGQNVTFRCDPISEHNRLYWYRQTLGQGPEFLTYFQNEAQLEKSRLLSDRFSAERPKGSFSTLEIQRTEQGDSAMYLCASSSSDRGDYEQYFGPGTRLTVT.

This clonotype was observed once. The rearrangement uses TRBV27 and TRBJ1-2; possible D gene TRBD1, 6 bases. This CDR3 is 16 amino acids long. Germline-derived CDR1 and CDR2 are MNHEY and SMNVEV (reference sequence). V was trimmed by 2 bases and J by 4 bases, leaving 17 bases between them. The CDR3 DNA reads TGTGCCAGCAGTTTAAGACAGGCTGGGTTCCCCTATGGCTACACCTTC. This translates into CASSLRQAGFPYGYTF.